Following are 8 T cell receptor beta chains from one sample sequenced in a study of vaccination and CD4 T cells after COVID-19. These receptors' targets are unknown. With the Oncomine TCR Beta short-read assay, DNA from cultured CD4+ T cells was sequenced. TCRdb ran MiXCR on the PCR reads and lists one entry per CDR3 protein. The sample yields 12,000 or so distinct CDR3 sequences, 55% to 70% seen once. Treatment denoted: roughly 11-day PBMC culture with coronavirus spike peptide pools or control peptides (ViraFEST assay). Sequencing was performed on CD4+ T cells from blood, cultured in vitro. The source of these receptors is a human donor who had recovered from COVID-19.

The chain couples TRBV5-4 to TRBJ1-2, with D tentatively TRBD1 (5 bases). The CDR3 runs to 15 residues. The V gene's germline CDR1 is SGHNT and CDR2 YYREEE (reference sequence). Trimming shortened V by 5 bases and J by 4 bases, and 18 bases separated the two germline ends. The CDR3 DNA sequence: TGTGCCAGCAGTCCCGGGACGGAACACGTCTATGGCTACACCTTC. Translated, it gives CASSPGTEHVYGYTF.

The chain recombines TRBV19 with TRBJ2-6, with unresolved D. The length of the CDR3 is 19 residues. The germline CDR1 and CDR2 sequences are LNHDA and SQIVND (reference sequence). V lost 1 base and J 0 bases, leaving 16 bases between the germline ends. This CDR3 reads CASSIAARTPSSGANVLTF. For the CDR3, the DNA is TGTGCCAGTAGTATAGCCGCCAGGACGCCTTCCTCTGGGGCCAACGTCCTGACTTTC.

V usage is TRBV29-1 and J usage is TRBJ2-2, with 11 bases that match TRBD1. The CDR3 length is 14 residues. The trim removed 7 bases at V and 2 bases at J, leaving 3 bases unmatched. CDR1 and CDR2 (germline): SQVTM, ANQGSEA. CDR3 amino acids: CSGGQGVNTGELFF. The DNA for the CDR3 is TGCAGCGGGGGACAGGGGGTAAACACCGGGGAGCTGTTTTTT.

This clonotype rates as medium-sized. This chain links TRBV6-2 or TRBV6-3 with TRBJ1-1, with a possible D match to TRBD1 (6 bases). The V end lost 4 bases, the J end lost 4 bases, and 10 bases lay between the germline ends. The CDR3 sequence is 13 residues long. Looked up from germline, CDR1 is MNHEY and CDR2 is SVGEGT. CDR3: CASSLTGFTEAFF. The CDR3 nucleotides are TGTGCCAGCAGTTTGACAGGTTTCACTGAAGCTTTCTTT.

The V gene is TRBV12-2, the J gene TRBJ2-3. TRBV12-2 is listed as a pseudogene. This CDR3 is built from 15 residues. CDR3 sequence: CASRLVRLAPDTQYF. The CDR3 region has the DNA TGTGCAAGTCGCTTAGTACGACTAGCACCCGATACGCAGTATTTT.

CDR3 sequence: CASSFSGTRNYGYTF. For the CDR3, the DNA is TGTGCCAGCAGCTTCTCAGGGACAAGGAACTATGGCTACACCTTC. The chain combines TRBV7-8 with TRBJ1-2, with D possibly being TRBD1 (6 bases). Per the germline V gene, CDR1 is SGHVS and CDR2 is FQNEAQ. Trimming pared 3 bases from V and 2 bases from J, leaving 13 bases between. This CDR3 spans 15 amino acids.

The chain couples TRBV2 to TRBJ2-2, with D perhaps assigned TRBD1 or TRBD2 (5 bases each). The CDR3 is made up of 14 amino acids. CDR1 SNHLY and CDR2 FYNNEI come from the germline V gene. Trimming cost V 0 bases and J 8 bases, with 10 bases left between them. DNA for the CDR3: TGTGCCAGCAGTGAAGCAGGATGGGGGGGGGAGCTGTTTTTT. This gives the protein CASSEAGWGGELFF.

This clonotype was detected only once. V usage is TRBV19 and J usage is TRBJ1-1; weak D call: TRBD1 (6 bases). Deletions cut 5 bases from V and 3 bases from J, with 19 bases between. This CDR3 is 16 amino acids long. CDR1 and CDR2 (germline): LNHDA, SQIVND (reference sequence). The CDR3 nucleotides are TGTGCCAGTAGTGACTGGGGCAGGGGAATGGACACTGAAGCTTTCTTT. Translating it yields CASSDWGRGMDTEAFF.